This TCR beta chain appears in the sequencing data of a study of blood T cell repertoires in COVID-19. Study-level information: The analysed material was cDNA or gDNA that came from T cells, B-cell-depleted T cells, or PBMCs.

As originally analysed: Researchers report that nucleated cell counts were estimated from reference gene primer amplification. Assay: immunoSEQ multiplex PCR; the TCRdb copy retains only in-frame clones and omits some. The DNA gave D and trimming, while V, J and clone size come from that table. In the table there are tens of thousands of clones, approximately 85% of which are singletons. The CDR3 is made up of 11 amino acids. Per germline, CDR1 SEHNR and CDR2 FQNEAQ (reference sequence). V gave up 5 bases and J gave up 12 bases; unmatched junction bases: 4. The receptor was isolated from a woman in her seventies in a cohort sampled during active COVID-19. The V and J genes are TRBV7-9 and TRBJ1-1, with 9 bases aligning to TRBD1. What was sequenced was peripheral blood. In nucleotides, the CDR3 is TGTGCCAGCAGCCGGACAGGGGATTCTTTCTTT. Amino acids: CASSRTGDSFF.